Here is one TCR beta chain with its context. As yet, its antigen is unknown. This entry belongs to a study of T cell responses to AZD1222 COVID-19 vaccine. Whole-study context: Second-dose timings of about 4 or about 12 weeks were pooled.

V shed 8 bases and J shed 7 bases, with 8 bases lying between them. This CDR3 spans 11 amino acids. The data were produced by immunoSEQ multiplex PCR, yet TCRdb's version contains in-frame clones alone and is incomplete. Of 150,000 or so clones listed, 65% to 90% are singletons. Findings and caveats of the study: Among those given AZD1222, only five to seven were seropositive at baseline. It was only after the peak T cell response that any repertoires were sampled.

The source is an adult in good health. This chain uses TRBV12-3 or TRBV12-4 with TRBJ2-2; D remains ambiguous. The starting material was peripheral blood, obtained on day 0 of AZD1222 vaccination. CDR3 protein: CASGVGGELFF. For the CDR3, the DNA is TGTGCCAGCGGGGTAGGCGGGGAGCTGTTTTTT.